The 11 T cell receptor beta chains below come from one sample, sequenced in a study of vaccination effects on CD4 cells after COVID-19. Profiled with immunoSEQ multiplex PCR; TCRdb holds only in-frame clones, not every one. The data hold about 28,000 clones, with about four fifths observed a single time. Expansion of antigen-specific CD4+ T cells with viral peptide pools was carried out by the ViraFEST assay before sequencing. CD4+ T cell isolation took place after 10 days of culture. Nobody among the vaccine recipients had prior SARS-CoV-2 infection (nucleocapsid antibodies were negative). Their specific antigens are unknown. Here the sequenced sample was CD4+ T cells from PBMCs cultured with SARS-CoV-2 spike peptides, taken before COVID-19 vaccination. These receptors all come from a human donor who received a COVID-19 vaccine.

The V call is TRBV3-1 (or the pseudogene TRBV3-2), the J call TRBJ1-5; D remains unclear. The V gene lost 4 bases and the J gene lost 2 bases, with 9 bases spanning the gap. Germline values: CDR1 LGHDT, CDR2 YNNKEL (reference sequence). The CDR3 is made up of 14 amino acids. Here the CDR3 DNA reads TGTGCCAGCAGCCTGGGCGGGCGCAATCAGCCCCAGCATTTT. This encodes CASSLGGRNQPQHF.

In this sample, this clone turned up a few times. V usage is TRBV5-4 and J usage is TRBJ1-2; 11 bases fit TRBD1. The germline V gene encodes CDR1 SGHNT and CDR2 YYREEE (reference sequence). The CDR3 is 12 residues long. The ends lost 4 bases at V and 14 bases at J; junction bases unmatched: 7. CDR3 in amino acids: CASSPGQGEETF. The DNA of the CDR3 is TGTGCCAGCAGCCCGGGACAGGGGGAGGAAACCTTC.

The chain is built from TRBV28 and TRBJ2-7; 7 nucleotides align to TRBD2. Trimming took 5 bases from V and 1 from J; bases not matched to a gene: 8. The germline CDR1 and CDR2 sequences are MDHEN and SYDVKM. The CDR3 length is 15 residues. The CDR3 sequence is CASSPRDYTSYEQYF. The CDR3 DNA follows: TGTGCCAGCAGTCCCCGGGACTACACTTCCTACGAGCAGTACTTC.

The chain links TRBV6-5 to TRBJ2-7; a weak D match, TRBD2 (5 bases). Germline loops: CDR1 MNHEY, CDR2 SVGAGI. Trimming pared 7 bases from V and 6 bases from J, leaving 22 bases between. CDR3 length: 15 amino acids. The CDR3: CASIRAVSRVIEQYF. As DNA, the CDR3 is TGTGCCAGCATCCGAGCGGTCTCCCGGGTCATCGAGCAGTACTTC.

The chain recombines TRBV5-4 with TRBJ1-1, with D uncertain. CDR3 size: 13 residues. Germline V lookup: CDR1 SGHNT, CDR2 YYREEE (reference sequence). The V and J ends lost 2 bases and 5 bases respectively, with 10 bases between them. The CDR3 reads CASSFWGRTEAFF. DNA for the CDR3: TGTGCCAGCAGCTTTTGGGGTCGGACTGAAGCTTTCTTT.

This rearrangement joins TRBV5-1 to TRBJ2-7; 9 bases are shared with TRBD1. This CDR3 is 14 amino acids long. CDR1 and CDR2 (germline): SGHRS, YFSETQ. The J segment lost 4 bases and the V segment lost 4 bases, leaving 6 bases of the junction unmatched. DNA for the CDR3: TGCGCCAGCAGCCTAACAGGGGGCGCATACGAGCAGTACTTC. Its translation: CASSLTGGAYEQYF.

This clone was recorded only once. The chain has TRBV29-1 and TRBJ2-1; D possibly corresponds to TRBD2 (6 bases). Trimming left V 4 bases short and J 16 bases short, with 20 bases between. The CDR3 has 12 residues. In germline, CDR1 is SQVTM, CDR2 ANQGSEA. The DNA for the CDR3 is TGCAGCGTTGGTCTGGGAGGTACTACGTTCTTCTTC. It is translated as CSVGLGGTTFFF.

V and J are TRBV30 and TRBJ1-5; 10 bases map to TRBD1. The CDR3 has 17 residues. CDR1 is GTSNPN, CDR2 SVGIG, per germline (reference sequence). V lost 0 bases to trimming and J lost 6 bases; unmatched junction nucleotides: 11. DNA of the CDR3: TGTGCCTGGAGTGTTGAGGGCGACAGGGGGCAGGCTCAGCCCCAGCATTTT. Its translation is CAWSVEGDRGQAQPQHF.

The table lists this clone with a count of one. The CDR3 DNA follows: TGTGCCAGCAGTTTCTCCCGAGGCAATGAGCAGTTCTTC. Translated, it gives CASSFSRGNEQFF. The gene calls are TRBV27 and TRBJ2-1, with D unclear. The V end lost 3 bases, the J end lost 6 bases, and 9 bases lay between the germline ends. The CDR3 extends over 13 amino acids. Germline V lookup: CDR1 MNHEY, CDR2 SMNVEV (reference sequence).

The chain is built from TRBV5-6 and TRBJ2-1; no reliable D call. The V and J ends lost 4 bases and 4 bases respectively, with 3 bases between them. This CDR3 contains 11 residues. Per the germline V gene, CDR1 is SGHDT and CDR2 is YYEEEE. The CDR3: CASSTYNEQFF. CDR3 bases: TGTGCCAGCAGCACGTACAATGAGCAGTTCTTC.

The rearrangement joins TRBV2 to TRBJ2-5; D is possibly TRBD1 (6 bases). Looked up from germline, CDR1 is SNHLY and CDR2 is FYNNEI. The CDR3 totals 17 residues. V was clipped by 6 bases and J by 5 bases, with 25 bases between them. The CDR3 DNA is TGTGCCAGCAGCCCTACGACCGAAGGGGGTGGGTGGGAGACCCAGTACTTC. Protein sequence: CASSPTTEGGGWETQYF.